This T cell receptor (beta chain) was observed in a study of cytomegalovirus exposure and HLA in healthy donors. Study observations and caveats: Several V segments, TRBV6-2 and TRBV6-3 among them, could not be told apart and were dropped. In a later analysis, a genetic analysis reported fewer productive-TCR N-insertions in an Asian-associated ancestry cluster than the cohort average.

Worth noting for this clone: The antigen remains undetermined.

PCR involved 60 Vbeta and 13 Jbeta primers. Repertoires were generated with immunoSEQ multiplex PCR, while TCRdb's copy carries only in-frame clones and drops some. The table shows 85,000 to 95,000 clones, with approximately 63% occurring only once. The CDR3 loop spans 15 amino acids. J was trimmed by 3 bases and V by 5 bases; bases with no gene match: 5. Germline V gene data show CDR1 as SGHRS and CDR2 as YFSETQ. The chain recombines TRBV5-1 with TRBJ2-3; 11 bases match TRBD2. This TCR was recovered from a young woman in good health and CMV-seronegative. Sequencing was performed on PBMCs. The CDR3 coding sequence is TGCGCCAGCAGGCAGACTAGCGGGAAGACAGATACGCAGTATTTT. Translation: CASRQTSGKTDTQYF.